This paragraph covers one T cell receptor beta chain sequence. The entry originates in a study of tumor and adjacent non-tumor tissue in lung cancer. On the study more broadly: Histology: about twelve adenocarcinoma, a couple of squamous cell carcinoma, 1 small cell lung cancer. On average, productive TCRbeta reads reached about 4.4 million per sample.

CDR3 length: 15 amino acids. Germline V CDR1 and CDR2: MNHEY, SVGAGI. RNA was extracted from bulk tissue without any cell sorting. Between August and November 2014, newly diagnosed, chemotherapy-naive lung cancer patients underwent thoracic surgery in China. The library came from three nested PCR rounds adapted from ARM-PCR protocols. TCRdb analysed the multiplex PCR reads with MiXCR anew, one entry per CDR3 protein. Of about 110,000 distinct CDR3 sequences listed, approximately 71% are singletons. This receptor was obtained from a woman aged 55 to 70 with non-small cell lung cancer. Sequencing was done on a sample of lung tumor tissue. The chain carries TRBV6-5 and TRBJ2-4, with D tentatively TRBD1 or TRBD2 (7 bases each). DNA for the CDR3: TGTACCAACAGTTACAGCCAGGGGGGGTGGAACATTCAGTACTTC. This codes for CTNSYSQGGWNIQYF.